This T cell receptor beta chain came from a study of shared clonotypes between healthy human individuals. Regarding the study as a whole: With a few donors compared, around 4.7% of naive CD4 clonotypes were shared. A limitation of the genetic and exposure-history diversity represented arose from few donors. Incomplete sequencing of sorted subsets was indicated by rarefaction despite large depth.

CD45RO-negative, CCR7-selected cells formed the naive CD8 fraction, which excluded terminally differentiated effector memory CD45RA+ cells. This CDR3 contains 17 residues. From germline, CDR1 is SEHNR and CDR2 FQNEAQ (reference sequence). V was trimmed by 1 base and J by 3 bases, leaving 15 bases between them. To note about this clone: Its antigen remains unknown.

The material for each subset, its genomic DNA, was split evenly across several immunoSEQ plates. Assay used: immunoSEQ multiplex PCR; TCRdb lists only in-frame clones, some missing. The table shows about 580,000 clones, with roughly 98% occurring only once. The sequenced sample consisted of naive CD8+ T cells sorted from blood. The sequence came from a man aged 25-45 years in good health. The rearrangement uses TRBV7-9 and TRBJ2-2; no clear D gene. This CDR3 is CASSLGGPPADTGELFF. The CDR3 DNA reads TGTGCCAGCAGCTTAGGCGGTCCCCCCGCGGACACCGGGGAGCTGTTTTTT. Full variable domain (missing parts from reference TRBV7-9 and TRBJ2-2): DTGVSQNPRHKITKRGQNVTFRCDPISEHNRLYWYRQTLGQGPEFLTYFQNEAQLEKSRLLSDRFSAERPKGSFSTLEIQRTEQGDSAMYLCASSLGGPPADTGELFFGEGSRLTVL.